This TCR beta chain was retrieved from a study of blood T cell repertoires in COVID-19. Study in general: Specimens from acute and convalescent COVID-19 originated in the United States, Italy and Spain. Nucleic acid was either cDNA or gDNA, and it came from T cells, B-cell-depleted T cells, or PBMCs.

The CDR3 has 17 amino acids. Trimming cost V 0 bases and J 2 bases, with 17 bases left between them. The germline gives CDR1 ENHRY, CDR2 SYGVKD. Only in-frame clones appear in the TCRdb table, and some are missing; sequencing was by immunoSEQ multiplex PCR. The data contain fewer than 35,000 clones, approximately 90% of them singletons. The sample consisted of peripheral blood. This receptor was taken from a man aged 45 to 65 with active or convalescent COVID-19. The genes are TRBV10-3 and TRBJ2-7; the D gene is possibly TRBD1 (5 bases). CDR3 in DNA: TGTGCCATCAGTGAGTCGCGCGGACATTCGAAACCCTACGAGCAGTACTTC. It translates to CAISESRGHSKPYEQYF.